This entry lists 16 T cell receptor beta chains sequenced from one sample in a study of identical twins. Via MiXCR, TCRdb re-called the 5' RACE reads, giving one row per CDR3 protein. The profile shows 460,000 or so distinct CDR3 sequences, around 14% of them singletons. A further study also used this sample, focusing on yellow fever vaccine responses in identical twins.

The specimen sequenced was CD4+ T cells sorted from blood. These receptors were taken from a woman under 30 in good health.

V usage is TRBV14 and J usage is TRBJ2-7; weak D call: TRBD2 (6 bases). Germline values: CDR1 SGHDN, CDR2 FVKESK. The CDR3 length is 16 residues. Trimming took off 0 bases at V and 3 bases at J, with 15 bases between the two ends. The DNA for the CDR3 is TGTGCCAGCAGCCAAGATAGGGGACTTGGACACTACGAGCAGTACTTC. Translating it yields CASSQDRGLGHYEQYF. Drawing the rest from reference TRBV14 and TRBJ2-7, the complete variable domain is EAGVTQFPSHSVIEKGQTVTLRCDPISGHDNLYWYRRVMGKEIKFLLHFVKESKQDESGMPNNRFLAERTGGTYSTLKVQPAELEDSGVYFCASSQDRGLGHYEQYFGPGTRLTVT.

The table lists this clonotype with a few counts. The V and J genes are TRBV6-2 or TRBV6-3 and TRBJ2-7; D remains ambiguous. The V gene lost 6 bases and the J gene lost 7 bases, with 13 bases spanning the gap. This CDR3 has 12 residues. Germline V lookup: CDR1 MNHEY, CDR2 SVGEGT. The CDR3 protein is CASSDTSREQYF. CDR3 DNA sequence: TGTGCCAGCAGCGATACGTCAAGGGAGCAGTACTTC.

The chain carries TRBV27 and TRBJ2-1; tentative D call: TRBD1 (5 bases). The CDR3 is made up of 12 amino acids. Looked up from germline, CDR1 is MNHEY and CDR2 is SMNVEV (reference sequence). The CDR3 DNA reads TGTGCTACCGGACAAGCCTACAATGAGCAGTTCTTC. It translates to CATGQAYNEQFF.

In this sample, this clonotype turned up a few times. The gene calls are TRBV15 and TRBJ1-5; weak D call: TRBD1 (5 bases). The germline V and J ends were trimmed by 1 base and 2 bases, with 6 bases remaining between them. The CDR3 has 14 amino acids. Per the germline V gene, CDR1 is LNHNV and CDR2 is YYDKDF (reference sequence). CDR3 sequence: CATSRVGGNQPQHF. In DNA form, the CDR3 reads TGTGCCACCAGCAGAGTGGGGGGCAATCAGCCCCAGCATTTT.

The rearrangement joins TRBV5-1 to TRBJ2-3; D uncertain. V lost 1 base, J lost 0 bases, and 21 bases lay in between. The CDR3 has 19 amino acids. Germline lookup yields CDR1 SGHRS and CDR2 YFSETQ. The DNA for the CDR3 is TGCGCCAGCAGCTTGATTGCATCGCAGCTCCTCCTTAGCACAGATACGCAGTATTTT. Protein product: CASSLIASQLLLSTDTQYF.

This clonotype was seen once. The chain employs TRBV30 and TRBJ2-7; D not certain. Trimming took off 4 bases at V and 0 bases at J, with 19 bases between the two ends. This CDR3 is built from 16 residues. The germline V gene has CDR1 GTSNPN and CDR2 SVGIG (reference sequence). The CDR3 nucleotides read TGTGCCTGGACCCGGACGGTAGTTCCTAGCTCCTACGAGCAGTACTTC. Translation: CAWTRTVVPSSYEQYF.

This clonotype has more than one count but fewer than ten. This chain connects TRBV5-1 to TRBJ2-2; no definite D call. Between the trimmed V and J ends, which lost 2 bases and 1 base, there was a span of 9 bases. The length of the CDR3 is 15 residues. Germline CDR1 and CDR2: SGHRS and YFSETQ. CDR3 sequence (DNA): TGCGCCAGCAGCTTTAAAGACCAGAACACCGGGGAGCTGTTTTTT. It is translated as CASSFKDQNTGELFF.

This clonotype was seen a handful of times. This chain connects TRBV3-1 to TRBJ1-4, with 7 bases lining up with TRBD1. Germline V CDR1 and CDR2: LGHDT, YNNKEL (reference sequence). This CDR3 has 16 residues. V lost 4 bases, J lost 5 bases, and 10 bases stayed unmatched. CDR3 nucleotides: TGTGCCAGCAGCCTGAGGCGACAGGGACGAAATGAAAAACTGTTTTTT. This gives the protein CASSLRRQGRNEKLFF.

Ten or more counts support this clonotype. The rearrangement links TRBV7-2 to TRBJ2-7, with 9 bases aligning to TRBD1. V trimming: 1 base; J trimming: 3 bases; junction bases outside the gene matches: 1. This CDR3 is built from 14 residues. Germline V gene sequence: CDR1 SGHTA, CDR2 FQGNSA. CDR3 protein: CASSLGQGGYEQYF. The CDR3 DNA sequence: TGTGCCAGCAGCTTAGGACAGGGGGGCTACGAGCAGTACTTC.

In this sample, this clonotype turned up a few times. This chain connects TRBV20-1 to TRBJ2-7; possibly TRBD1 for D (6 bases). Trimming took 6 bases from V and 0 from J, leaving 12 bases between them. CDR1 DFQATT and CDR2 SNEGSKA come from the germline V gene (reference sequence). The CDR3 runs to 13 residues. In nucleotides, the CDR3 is TGCAGTGCCCGGACAGCTCCCTCCTACGAGCAGTACTTC. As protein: CSARTAPSYEQYF.

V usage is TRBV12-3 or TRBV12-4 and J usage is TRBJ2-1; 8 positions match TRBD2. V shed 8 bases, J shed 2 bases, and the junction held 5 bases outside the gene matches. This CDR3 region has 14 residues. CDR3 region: CASGVGLAYNEQFF. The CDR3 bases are TGTGCCAGCGGGGTGGGACTAGCCTACAATGAGCAGTTCTTC.

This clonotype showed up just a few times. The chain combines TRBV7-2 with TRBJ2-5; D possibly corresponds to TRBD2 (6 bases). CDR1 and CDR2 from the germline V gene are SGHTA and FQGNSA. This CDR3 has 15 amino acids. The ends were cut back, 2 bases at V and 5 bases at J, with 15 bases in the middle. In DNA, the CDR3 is TGTGCCAGCAGCTTACATCCGGGAGAGAGGGAGACCCAGTACTTC. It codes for CASSLHPGERETQYF.

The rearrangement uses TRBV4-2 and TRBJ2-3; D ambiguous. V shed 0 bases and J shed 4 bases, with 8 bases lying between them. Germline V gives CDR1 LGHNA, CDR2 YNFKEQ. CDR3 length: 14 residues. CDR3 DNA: TGTGCCAGCAGCCAAGATTTGGGTGCAGATACGCAGTATTTT. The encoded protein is CASSQDLGADTQYF.

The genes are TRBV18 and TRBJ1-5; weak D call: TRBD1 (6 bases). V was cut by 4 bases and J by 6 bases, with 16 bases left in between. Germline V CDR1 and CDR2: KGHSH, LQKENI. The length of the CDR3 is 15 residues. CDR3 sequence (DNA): TGTGCCAGCTCACAAGGGGACACAGCGGCTCAGCCCCAGCATTTT. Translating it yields CASSQGDTAAQPQHF.

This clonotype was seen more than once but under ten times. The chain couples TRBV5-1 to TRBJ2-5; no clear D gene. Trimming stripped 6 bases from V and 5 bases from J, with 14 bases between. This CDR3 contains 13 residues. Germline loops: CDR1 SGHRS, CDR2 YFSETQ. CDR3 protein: CASKAQLRETQYF. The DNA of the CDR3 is TGCGCCAGCAAAGCCCAGCTCCGGGAGACCCAGTACTTC.

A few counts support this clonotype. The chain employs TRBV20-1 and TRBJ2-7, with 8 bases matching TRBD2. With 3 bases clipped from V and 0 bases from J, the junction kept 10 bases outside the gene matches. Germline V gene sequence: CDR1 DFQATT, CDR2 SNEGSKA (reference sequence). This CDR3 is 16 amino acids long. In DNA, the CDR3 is TGCAGTGCTAGTGCCGGGGGGGGGTTCTACTCCTACGAGCAGTACTTC. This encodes CSASAGGGFYSYEQYF.